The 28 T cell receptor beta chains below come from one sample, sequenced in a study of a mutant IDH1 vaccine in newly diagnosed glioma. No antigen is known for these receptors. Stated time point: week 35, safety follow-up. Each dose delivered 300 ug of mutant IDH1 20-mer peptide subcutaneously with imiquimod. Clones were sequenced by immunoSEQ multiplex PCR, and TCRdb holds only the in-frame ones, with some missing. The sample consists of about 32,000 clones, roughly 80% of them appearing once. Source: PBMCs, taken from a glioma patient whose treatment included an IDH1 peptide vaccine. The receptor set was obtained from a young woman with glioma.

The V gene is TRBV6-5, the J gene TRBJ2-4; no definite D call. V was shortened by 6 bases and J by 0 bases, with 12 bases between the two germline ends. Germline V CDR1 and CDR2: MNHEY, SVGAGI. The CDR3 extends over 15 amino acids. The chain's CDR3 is CASRGYPLAKNIQYF. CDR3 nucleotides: TGTGCCAGCAGGGGTTATCCGCTAGCCAAAAACATTCAGTACTTC.

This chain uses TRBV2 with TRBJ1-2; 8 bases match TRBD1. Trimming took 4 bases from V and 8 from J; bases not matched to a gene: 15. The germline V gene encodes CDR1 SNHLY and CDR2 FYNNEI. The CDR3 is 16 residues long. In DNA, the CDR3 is TGTGCCAGCAGTGCACATTCGACAGGGGCGGAAAGCGGCTACACCTTC. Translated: CASSAHSTGAESGYTF.

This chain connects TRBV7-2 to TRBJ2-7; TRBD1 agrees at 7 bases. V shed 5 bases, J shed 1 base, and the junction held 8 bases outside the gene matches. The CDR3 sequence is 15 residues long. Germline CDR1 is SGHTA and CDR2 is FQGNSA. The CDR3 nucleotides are TGTGCCAGCAGCACTAGTGGACAGGCGTCCTACGAGCAGTACTTC. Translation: CASSTSGQASYEQYF.

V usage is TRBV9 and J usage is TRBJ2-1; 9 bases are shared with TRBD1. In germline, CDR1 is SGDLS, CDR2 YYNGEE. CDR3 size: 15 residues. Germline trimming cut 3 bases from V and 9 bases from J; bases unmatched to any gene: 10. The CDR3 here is CASSGGGQGHTEQFF. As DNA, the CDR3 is TGTGCCAGCAGCGGGGGGGGACAGGGTCATACTGAGCAGTTCTTC.

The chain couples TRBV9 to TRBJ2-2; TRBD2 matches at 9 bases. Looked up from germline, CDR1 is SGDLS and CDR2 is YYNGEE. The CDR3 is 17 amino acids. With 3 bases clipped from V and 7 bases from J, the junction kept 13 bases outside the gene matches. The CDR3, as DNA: TGTGCCAGCAGCGCCAGAATAGCGGGAGTGTCTAGCGGGGAGCTGTTTTTT. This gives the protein CASSARIAGVSSGELFF.

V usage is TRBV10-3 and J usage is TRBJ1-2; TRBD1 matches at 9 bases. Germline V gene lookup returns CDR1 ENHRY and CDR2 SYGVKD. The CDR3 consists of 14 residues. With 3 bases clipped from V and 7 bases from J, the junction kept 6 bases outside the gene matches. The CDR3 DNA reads TGTGCCATCAGTGATACAGGGGGCGACCGTGGCTACACCTTC. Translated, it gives CAISDTGGDRGYTF.

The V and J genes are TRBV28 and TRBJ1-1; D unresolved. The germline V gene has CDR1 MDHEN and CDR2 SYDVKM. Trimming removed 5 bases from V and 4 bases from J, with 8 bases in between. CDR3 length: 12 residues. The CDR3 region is CASSSSGTEAFF. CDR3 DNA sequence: TGTGCCAGCAGTAGTTCGGGCACTGAAGCTTTCTTT.

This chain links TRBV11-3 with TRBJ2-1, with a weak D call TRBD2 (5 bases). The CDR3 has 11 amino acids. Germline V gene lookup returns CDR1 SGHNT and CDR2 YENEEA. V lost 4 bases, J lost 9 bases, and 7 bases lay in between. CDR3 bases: TGTGCCAGCAGCTATGGAGGTGAGCAGTTCTTC. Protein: CASSYGGEQFF.

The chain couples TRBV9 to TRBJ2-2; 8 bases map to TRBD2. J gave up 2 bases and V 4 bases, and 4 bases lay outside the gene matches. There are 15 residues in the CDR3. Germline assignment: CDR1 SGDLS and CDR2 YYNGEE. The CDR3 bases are TGTGCCAGCAGCCTCGGGGGGGGAAACACCGGGGAGCTGTTTTTT. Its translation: CASSLGGGNTGELFF.

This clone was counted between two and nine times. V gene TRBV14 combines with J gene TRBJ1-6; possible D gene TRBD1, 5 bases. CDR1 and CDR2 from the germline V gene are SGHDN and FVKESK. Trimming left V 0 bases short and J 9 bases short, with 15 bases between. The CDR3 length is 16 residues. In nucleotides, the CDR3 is TGTGCCAGCAGCCAAGAGGGGGGGGTTAGGAGTTCACCCCTCCACTTT. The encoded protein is CASSQEGGVRSSPLHF.

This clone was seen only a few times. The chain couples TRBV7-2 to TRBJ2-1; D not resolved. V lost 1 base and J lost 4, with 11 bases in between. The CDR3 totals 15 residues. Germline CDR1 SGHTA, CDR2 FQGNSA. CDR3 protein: CASSLGVTLYNEQFF. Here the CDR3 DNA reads TGTGCCAGCAGCTTAGGTGTAACGCTTTACAATGAGCAGTTCTTC.

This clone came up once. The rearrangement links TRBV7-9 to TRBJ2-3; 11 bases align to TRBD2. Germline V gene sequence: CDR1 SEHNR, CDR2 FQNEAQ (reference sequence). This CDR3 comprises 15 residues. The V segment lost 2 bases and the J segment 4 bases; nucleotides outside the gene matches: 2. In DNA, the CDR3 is TGTGCCAGCAGCTTACCTAGCGGGAGGTCAGATACGCAGTATTTT. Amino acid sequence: CASSLPSGRSDTQYF.

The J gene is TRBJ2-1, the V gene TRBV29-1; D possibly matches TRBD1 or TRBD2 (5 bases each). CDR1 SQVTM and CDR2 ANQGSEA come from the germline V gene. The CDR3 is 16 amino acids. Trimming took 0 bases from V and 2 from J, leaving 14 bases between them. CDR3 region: CSVEDLPGTTYNEQFF. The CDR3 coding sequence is TGCAGCGTTGAAGATCTTCCGGGGACCACCTACAATGAGCAGTTCTTC.

For the CDR3, the DNA is TGCAGTTCGGGCGTTGAAACCGGGCGTGAAGCTTTCTTT. Protein product: CSSGVETGREAFF. The V gene is TRBV29-1, the J gene TRBJ1-1; D not resolved. Per the germline V gene, CDR1 is SQVTM and CDR2 is ANQGSEA. The CDR3 is 13 residues long.

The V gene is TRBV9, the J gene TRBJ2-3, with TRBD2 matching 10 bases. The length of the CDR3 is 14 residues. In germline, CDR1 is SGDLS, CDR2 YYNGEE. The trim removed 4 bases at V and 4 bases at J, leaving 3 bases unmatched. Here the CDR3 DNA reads TGTGCCAGCAGCTCTAGCGGGGGACCAGATACGCAGTATTTT. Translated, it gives CASSSSGGPDTQYF. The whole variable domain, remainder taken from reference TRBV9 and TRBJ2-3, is DSGVTQTPKHLITATGQRVTLRCSPRSGDLSVYWYQQSLDQGLQFLIQYYNGEERAKGNILERFSAQQFPDLHSELNLSSLELGDSALYFCASSSSGGPDTQYFGPGTRLTVL.

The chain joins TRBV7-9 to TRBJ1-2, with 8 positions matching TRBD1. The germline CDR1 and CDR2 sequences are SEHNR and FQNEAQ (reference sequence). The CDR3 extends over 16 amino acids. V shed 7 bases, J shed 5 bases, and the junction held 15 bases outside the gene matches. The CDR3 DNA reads TGTGCCAGCATCGAGGGACCCACAGGGGGTGGTTATGGCTACACCTTC. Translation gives CASIEGPTGGGYGYTF.

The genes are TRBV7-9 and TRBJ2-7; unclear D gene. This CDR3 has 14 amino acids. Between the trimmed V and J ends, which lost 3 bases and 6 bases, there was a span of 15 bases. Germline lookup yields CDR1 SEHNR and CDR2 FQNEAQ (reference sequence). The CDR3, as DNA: TGTGCCAGCAGCTTGACAAGTCTGGGGTCCGAGCAGTACTTC. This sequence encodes CASSLTSLGSEQYF.

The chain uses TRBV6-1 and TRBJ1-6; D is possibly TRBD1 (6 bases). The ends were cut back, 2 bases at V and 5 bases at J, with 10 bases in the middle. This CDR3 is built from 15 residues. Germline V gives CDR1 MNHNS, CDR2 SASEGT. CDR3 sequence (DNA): TGTGCCAGCAGTGAATTGGGGGCCGATAATTCACCCCTCCACTTT. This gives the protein CASSELGADNSPLHF.

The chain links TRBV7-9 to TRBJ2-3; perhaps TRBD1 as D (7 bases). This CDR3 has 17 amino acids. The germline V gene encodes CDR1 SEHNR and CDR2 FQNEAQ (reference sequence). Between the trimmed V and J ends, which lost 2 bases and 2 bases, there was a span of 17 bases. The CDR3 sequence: CASSLRGGQENTDTQYF. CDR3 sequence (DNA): TGTGCCAGCAGCTTAAGGGGAGGACAGGAGAACACAGATACGCAGTATTTT.

CDR3 loop: CASSPPGYGGTGELFF. Here the CDR3 DNA reads TGTGCCAGCTCACCACCGGGATACGGGGGCACCGGGGAGCTGTTTTTT. The chain joins TRBV18 to TRBJ2-2; weak D call: TRBD2 (6 bases). The CDR3 has 16 residues. The ends were cut back, 0 bases at V and 4 bases at J, with 12 bases in the middle. Per germline, CDR1 KGHSH and CDR2 LQKENI.

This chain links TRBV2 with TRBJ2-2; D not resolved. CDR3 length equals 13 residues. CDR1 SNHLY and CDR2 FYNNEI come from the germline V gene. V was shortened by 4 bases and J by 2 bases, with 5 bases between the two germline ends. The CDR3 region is CASSVDNTGELFF. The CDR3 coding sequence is TGTGCCAGCAGTGTAGATAACACCGGGGAGCTGTTTTTT.

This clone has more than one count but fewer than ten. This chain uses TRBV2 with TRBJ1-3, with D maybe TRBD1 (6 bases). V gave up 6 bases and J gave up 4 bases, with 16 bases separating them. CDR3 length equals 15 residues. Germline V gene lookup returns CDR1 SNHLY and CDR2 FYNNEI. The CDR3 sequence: CASRGGLVDGNTIYF. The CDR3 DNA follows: TGTGCCAGCAGGGGGGGGCTTGTCGACGGAAACACCATATATTTT.

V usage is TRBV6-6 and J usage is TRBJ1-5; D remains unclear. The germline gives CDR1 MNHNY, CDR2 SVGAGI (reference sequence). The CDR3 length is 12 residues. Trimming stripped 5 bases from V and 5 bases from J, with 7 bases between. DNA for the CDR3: TGTGCCAGCAGTAAACCAGATCAGCCCCAGCATTTT. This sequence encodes CASSKPDQPQHF.

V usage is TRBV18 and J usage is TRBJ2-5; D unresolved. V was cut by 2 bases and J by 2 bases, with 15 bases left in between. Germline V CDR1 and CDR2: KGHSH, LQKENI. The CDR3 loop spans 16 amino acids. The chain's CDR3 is CASSPTDPRKQETQYF. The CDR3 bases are TGTGCCAGCTCACCAACGGACCCGAGGAAGCAAGAGACCCAGTACTTC.

CDR3 nucleotide sequence: TGTGCCAGCAGCACAATAGGCGGGTCTGAAGCTTTCTTT. Protein sequence: CASSTIGGSEAFF. This chain uses TRBV7-2 with TRBJ1-1; D unresolved. The CDR3 is 13 residues long. Looked up from germline, CDR1 is SGHTA and CDR2 is FQGNSA. V lost 5 bases to trimming and J lost 6 bases, with 13 bases between them. Full variable domain (outside the CDR3, taken from reference TRBV7-2 and TRBJ1-1): GAGVSQSPSNKVTEKGKDVELRCDPISGHTALYWYRQSLGQGLEFLIYFQGNSAPDKSGLPSDRFSAERTGGSVSTLTIQRTQQEDSAVYLCASSTIGGSEAFFGQGTRLTVV.

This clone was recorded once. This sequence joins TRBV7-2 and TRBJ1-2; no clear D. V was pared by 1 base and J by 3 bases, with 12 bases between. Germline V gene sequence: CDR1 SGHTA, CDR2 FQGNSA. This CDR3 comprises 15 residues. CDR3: CASSLVTGFDYGYTF. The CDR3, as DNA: TGTGCCAGCAGCTTAGTGACGGGGTTTGACTATGGCTACACCTTC.

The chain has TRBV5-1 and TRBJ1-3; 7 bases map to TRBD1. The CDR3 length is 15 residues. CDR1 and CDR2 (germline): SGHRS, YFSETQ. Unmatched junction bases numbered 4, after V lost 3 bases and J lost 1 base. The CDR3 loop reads CASSYTTGSGNTIYF. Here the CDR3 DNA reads TGCGCCAGCAGCTACACGACAGGGTCTGGAAACACCATATATTTT.

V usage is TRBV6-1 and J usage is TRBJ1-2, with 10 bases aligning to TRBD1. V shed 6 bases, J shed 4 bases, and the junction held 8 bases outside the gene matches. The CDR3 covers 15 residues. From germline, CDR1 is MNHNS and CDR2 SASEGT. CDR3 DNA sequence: TGTGCCAGCAGGATCCGGGACAGGGGTAGCTATGGCTACACCTTC. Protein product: CASRIRDRGSYGYTF.